This is a list of T cell receptor beta chains from one sample in a study of blood T cell repertoires in COVID-19. Sequencing was performed with immunoSEQ multiplex PCR; in TCRdb, only in-frame clones are kept and a portion is missing. The table records 70,000 to 75,000 clones, 75% to 85% of them present only once. The sample comprised peripheral blood. Source of these receptors: a woman aged 70 to 79 with acute or convalescent COVID-19. CDR3s include the opening cysteine and the closing phenylalanine or tryptophan. A D gene is named only where the DNA matches it firmly. The size entry is marked missing in some rows and otherwise reads once, few, many or a size class.

v_gene,j_gene,abundance,d_gene,CDR3aa,CDR3nt
TRBV20-1,TRBJ2-1,.,TRBD2,CSASGVSGRNEQFF,TGCAGTGCTAGTGGGGTGAGCGGGAGGAATGAGCAGTTCTTC
TRBV12-3/TRBV12-4,TRBJ1-1,.,.,CASSWGGTEAFF,TGTGCCAGCAGTTGGGGGGGCACTGAAGCTTTCTTT
TRBV10-2,TRBJ2-3,.,TRBD2,CASSRTSGSSTDTQYF,TGCGCCAGCAGTAGAACTAGCGGCTCTAGCACAGATACGCAGTATTTT
TRBV28,TRBJ2-3,.,.,CASSLSPDTQYF,TGTGCCAGCAGTCTTAGCCCAGATACGCAGTATTTT
TRBV7-6,TRBJ1-4,few,.,CASSFNSGGSEKLFF,TGTGCCAGCAGCTTTAATTCTGGGGGGAGTGAAAAACTGTTTTTT
TRBV3-1/TRBV3-2,TRBJ2-5,once,TRBD1,CASSPRTQGEQETQYF,TGTGCCAGCAGCCCGCGAACCCAGGGGGAACAAGAGACCCAGTACTTC
TRBV28,TRBJ2-1,.,TRBD1,CASSLDRGRAEQFF,TGTGCCAGCAGTCTCGACAGGGGGAGGGCTGAGCAGTTCTTC
TRBV28,TRBJ1-2,.,.,CASSSQWSSGYTF,TGTGCCAGCAGCTCCCAATGGAGCTCTGGCTACACCTTC
TRBV5-1,TRBJ2-5,.,TRBD2,CASSEPRGGETQYF,TGCGCCAGCAGCGAACCCCGCGGGGGGGAGACCCAGTACTTC
TRBV11-2,TRBJ2-5,.,TRBD1,CASSFSGGETQYF,TGTGCCAGCAGCTTCTCAGGGGGAGAGACCCAGTACTTC
TRBV5-5,TRBJ1-2,.,TRBD1,CASSPPGTGFGYGYTF,TGTGCCAGCAGCCCACCCGGGACAGGGTTCGGCTATGGCTACACCTTC
TRBV18,TRBJ1-2,.,TRBD1,CASSPERGHGYTF,TGTGCCAGCTCACCAGAAAGGGGGCATGGCTACACCTTC
TRBV5-4,TRBJ2-1,.,TRBD2,CASSRGQAGGYNEQFF,TGTGCCAGCAGCCGGGGCCAAGCGGGAGGCTACAATGAGCAGTTCTTC
TRBV27,TRBJ2-1,.,TRBD2,CASSALTGTSGRNEQFF,TGTGCCAGCAGTGCTCTCACCGGGACTAGCGGGAGAAATGAGCAGTTCTTC
TRBV14,TRBJ2-7,.,.,CASSQLDNSYEQYF,TGTGCCAGCAGCCAATTAGACAACTCCTACGAGCAGTACTTC
TRBV6-5,TRBJ2-7,few,.,CASSYQQAQYF,TGTGCCAGCAGTTACCAGCAGGCGCAGTACTTC
TRBV11-3,TRBJ2-1,.,.,CASSLGRGEALSSYNEQFF,TGTGCCAGCAGCTTAGGGCGGGGAGAAGCTCTTAGCTCCTACAATGAGCAGTTCTTC
TRBV28,TRBJ2-7,.,.,CASSGPTRGYEQYF,TGTGCCAGCAGTGGACCCACCCGGGGCTACGAGCAGTACTTC
TRBV4-1,TRBJ1-1,.,TRBD1,CASSHFGRGRADTEAFF,TGCGCCAGCAGCCATTTTGGCAGGGGGCGTGCGGACACTGAAGCTTTCTTT
TRBV27,TRBJ2-2,few,TRBD2,CASRLLAGVTGELFF,TGTGCCAGCAGGCTTTTAGCGGGAGTTACCGGGGAGCTGTTTTTT
TRBV7-9,TRBJ1-4,.,TRBD1,CASSLGDRGRSNEKLFF,TGTGCCAGCAGCTTAGGGGACAGGGGGCGAAGTAATGAAAAACTGTTTTTT
TRBV28,TRBJ1-4,.,.,CASSSEEENGEKLFF,TGTGCCAGCAGCTCCGAGGAGGAGAACGGGGAAAAACTGTTTTTT